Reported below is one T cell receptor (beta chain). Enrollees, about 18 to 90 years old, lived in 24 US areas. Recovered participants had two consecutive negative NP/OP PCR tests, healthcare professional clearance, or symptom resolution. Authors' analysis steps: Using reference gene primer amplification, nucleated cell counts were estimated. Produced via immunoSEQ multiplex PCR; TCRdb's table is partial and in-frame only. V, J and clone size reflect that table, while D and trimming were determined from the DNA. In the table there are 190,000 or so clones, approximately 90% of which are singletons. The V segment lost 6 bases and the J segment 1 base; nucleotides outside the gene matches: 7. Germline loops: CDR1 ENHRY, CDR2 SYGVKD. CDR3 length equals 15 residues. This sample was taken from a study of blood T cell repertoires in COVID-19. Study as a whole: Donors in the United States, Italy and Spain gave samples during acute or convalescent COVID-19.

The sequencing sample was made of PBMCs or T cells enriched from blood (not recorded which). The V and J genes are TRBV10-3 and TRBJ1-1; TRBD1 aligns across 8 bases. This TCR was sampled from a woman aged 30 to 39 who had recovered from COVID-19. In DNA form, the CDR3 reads TGTGCCATCAGGACAGGACAGGGTCCGAACACTGAAGCTTTCTTT. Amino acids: CAIRTGQGPNTEAFF.